This T cell receptor (beta chain) comes out of a study of beta chain features in type 1 diabetes. Looking at the study overall: The examined sorted cells totaled fewer than 110,000,000 across samples. Study-level results: Sampled from patients, naive, central memory and Treg TCRB repertoires appeared more similar than those sampled from healthy donors.

This CDR3 contains 13 residues. Germline-derived CDR1 and CDR2 are SGHTA and FQGNSA. It was one heparinised blood draw, averaging roughly 0.11 L, that each donor gave. Post-sort purity exceeded 95% for all sorted populations. Regarding this clone: Antigen unknown. At one of its ends the junction is not consistent with the germline gene, which may arise from a read error.

Of the isolated RNA, all was reverse transcribed, and so the sequenced material was expressed TCRB transcripts. Sequencing used immunoSEQ multiplex PCR; TCRdb keeps in-frame clones, though not all of them. Among 900,000 or so clones listed, about 17% were seen once. Source material: naive CD4+ T cells from blood. The sequence was obtained from a woman between 18 and 29 years old in good health. The V and J genes are TRBV7-2 and TRBJ2-1; D not certain. CDR3 sequence (DNA): TGTGCCAGCAGCTTAGGATTTGTCAATGAGCAGCTCTTC. It translates to CASSLGFVNEQLF. Full variable domain (outside the CDR3, taken from reference TRBV7-2 and TRBJ2-1): GAGVSQSPSNKVTEKGKDVELRCDPISGHTALYWYRQSLGQGLEFLIYFQGNSAPDKSGLPSDRFSAERTGGSVSTLTIQRTQQEDSAVYLCASSLGFVNEQLFGPGTRLTVL.